This T cell receptor (beta chain) was recovered during a study of PD-L1 blockade in urothelial cancer. The ends lost 3 bases at V and 4 bases at J; junction bases unmatched: 3. Germline loops: CDR1 SGDLS, CDR2 YYNGEE. This CDR3 is 14 amino acids long. Method: immunoSEQ multiplex PCR; TCRdb's copy keeps in-frame clones and lacks some. The sample includes some 15,000 clones, around nine tenths of them seen just once. Disease in patients was locally advanced or metastatic urothelial carcinoma. The receptor comes from a man between 65 and 85 years old with urothelial cancer. V gene TRBV9 combines with J gene TRBJ1-5, with 8 bases aligning to TRBD1. Source: PBMCs, taken around atezolizumab (anti-PD-L1) treatment. CDR3 loop: CASSAGQGNQPQHF. CDR3 coding DNA: TGTGCCAGCAGCGCAGGACAGGGAAATCAGCCCCAGCATTTT. The whole variable domain, filled in from reference TRBV9 and TRBJ1-5, reads DSGVTQTPKHLITATGQRVTLRCSPRSGDLSVYWYQQSLDQGLQFLIQYYNGEERAKGNILERFSAQQFPDLHSELNLSSLELGDSALYFCASSAGQGNQPQHFGDGTRLSIL.